This T cell receptor (beta chain) derives from a study of T cells in Graves' hyperthyroidism and ophthalmopathy. This CDR3 is built from 16 residues. Trimming took 2 bases from V and 3 from J, leaving 16 bases between them. CDR1 GTSNPN and CDR2 SVGIG come from the germline V gene (reference sequence). Ophthalmopathy cases scored 3 or more on the Clinical Activity Score and 4 or more on NOSPECS grade, with duration below 3 months. Uncontrolled infections, other autoimmune diseases, pregnancy or lactation led to exclusion of patients. Points from the study as a whole: Ophthalmopathy, which appeared later, was predicted by the model a median 6.5 months before onset. Within blood appeared most thyroid clonotypes that had expanded above 0.001.

This clonotype was found many times. Its antigen is currently unknown. Template material for amplifying TCR beta CDR3 regions consisted of RNA transcripts. First-round RT-PCR targeting the TCR CDR3 was performed with the HTBI primer set. MiXCR, applied by TCRdb to the multiplex PCR reads, yields one record per CDR3 protein. The table includes 500,000 to 650,000 distinct CDR3 sequences, approximately 17% detected once. The TCR sequence derives from a woman younger than 35 with Graves' ophthalmopathy. Sample: blood. V gene TRBV30 combines with J gene TRBJ1-4; TRBD1 is a possible D gene (6 bases). CDR3 in DNA: TGTGCCTGGAGTAAACACACAGGGAAGGCTAATGAAAAACTGTTTTTT. Its translation: CAWSKHTGKANEKLFF.